This note documents a single TCR beta chain sequence. The junction and the germline gene differ at one end; a read error may be behind it. The method was immunoSEQ multiplex PCR; TCRdb's version includes in-frame clones alone and lacks a portion of them. The table includes a few hundred thousand clones, around 83% detected once. Germline loops: CDR1 SGHAT, CDR2 FQDESV (reference sequence). The CDR3 is 13 residues long. These data are taken from a study of blood T cell repertoires in COVID-19. The receptor was derived from a woman in her forties or fifties who had recovered from COVID-19. Sequenced material: PBMCs or T cells enriched from blood (not recorded which). This chain connects TRBV11-1 to TRBJ2-4, with 9 positions matching TRBD1. The CDR3 DNA sequence: TGTGCCAGCAGCTCAATCGGGACAGGGTGGGTGCACTTC. Its protein is CASSSIGTGWVHF.